Many counts were recorded for the clone carrying this T cell receptor (beta chain). The DNA ends 3 residues before the CDR3 does, and the rest of the CDR3 is filled in from the germline J gene. The data stem from a study of T cell clonality in common variable immunodeficiency. TCRdb keeps only in-frame clones here, not all; method: immunoSEQ multiplex PCR. There are about 34,000 clones in the sample, none observed a single time. This CDR3 has 13 amino acids. V was pared by 0 bases and J by 5 bases, with 6 bases between. Germline CDR1 reads SGHKS; CDR2 reads YYEKEE (reference sequence). This chain uses TRBV5-5 with TRBJ2-1; D not certain. The receptor's source is a person aged 18 to 69 in good health. The material sequenced was peripheral blood mononuclear cells. The DNA read from the CDR3 is TGTGCCAGCAGCTTGGGGGCTAACAATGAG. Translation: CASSLGANNE. The full CDR3 protein is CASSLGANNEQFF.